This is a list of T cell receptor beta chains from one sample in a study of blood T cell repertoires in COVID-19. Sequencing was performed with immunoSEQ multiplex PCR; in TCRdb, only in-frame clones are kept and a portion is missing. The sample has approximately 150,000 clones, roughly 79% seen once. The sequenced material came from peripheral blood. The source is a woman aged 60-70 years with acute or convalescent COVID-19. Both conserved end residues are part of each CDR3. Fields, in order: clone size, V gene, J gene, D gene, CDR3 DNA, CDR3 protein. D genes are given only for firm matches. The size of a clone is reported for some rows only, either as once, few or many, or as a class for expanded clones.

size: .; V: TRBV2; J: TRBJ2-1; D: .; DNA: TGTGCCAGCAGTGCCGAACTTTACAATGAGCAGTTCTTC; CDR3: CASSAELYNEQFF
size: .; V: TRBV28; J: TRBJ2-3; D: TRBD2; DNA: TGTGCCAGCAGTTCCGGAGCGGGAGGGGTCACAGATACGCAGTATTTT; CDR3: CASSSGAGGVTDTQYF
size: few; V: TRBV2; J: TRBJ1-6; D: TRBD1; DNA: TGTGCCAGCAGTGATAGGGACAGGTCCGATTCACCCCTCCACTTT; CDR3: CASSDRDRSDSPLHF
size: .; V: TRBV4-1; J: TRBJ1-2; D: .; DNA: TGCGCCAGCAGCCAAGTGAGAGGAAATAACTATGGCTACACCTTC; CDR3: CASSQVRGNNYGYTF
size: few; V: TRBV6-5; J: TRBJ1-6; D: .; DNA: TGTGCCAGCAGTTACGAGGAGGGAAGTCCCCTCCACTTT; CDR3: CASSYEEGSPLHF
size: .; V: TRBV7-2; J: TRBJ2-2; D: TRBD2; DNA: TGTGCCAGCAGCTTTGGACTAGCGGTCACCGGGGAGCTGTTTTTT; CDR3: CASSFGLAVTGELFF
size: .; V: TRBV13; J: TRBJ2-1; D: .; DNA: TGTGCCAGCAGCCCTACTAGAGGGAACTACAATGAGCAGTTCTTC; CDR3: CASSPTRGNYNEQFF
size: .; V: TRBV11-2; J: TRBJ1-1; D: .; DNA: TGTGCCAGCAGCCATACACCGGGACAAACGAACACTGAAGCTTTCTTT; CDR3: CASSHTPGQTNTEAFF
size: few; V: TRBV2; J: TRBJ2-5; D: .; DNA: TGTGCCAGCAGTGAACTGCCAGGGCAAGGGACCCAGTACTTC; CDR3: CASSELPGQGTQYF
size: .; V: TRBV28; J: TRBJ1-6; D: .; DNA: TGTGCCAGCAGTACCGACACCAACTCCTATAATTCACCCCTCCACTTT; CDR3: CASSTDTNSYNSPLHF
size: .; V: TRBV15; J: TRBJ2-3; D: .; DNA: TGTGCCACCAGCAGAGACGATTACGGGAGCACAGATACGCAGTATTTT; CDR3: CATSRDDYGSTDTQYF
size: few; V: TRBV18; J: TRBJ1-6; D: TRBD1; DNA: TGTGCCAGCTCACCTTTACCCCCGGGACAGAGGAATTCACCCCTCCACTTT; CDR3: CASSPLPPGQRNSPLHF
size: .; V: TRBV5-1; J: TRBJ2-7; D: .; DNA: TGCGCCAGCAGCTTGAGGACAGACTCCTACGAGCAGTACTTC; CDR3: CASSLRTDSYEQYF
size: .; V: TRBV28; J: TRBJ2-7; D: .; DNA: TGTGCCAGCAGCTGGAGGGCCCCCCCCTACGAGCAGTACTTC; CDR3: CASSWRAPPYEQYF
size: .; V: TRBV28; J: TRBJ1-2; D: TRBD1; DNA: TGTGCCAGCCTCCGGACGGGACAGGGGACCTATGGCTACACCTTC; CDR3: CASLRTGQGTYGYTF
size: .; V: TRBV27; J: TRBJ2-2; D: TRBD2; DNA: TGTGCCAGCAGCATCTTAGCGGGAGGCACCGGGGAGCTGTTTTTT; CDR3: CASSILAGGTGELFF
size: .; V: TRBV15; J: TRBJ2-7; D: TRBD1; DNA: TGTGCCACCAGCAGAGCCTGGAGGGGACAGGGGAGCTCCTACGAGCAGTACTTC; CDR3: CATSRAWRGQGSSYEQYF
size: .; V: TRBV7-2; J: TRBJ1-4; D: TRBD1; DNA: TGTGCCAGCAGCAATTACAGGGGGCGCGTGACTAATGAAAAACTGTTTTTT; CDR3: CASSNYRGRVTNEKLFF
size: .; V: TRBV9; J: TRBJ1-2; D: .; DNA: TGTGCCAGCAGCACTCGACAGAACTATGGCTACACCTTC; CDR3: CASSTRQNYGYTF
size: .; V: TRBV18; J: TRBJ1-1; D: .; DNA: TGTGCCAGCTCACCACATGAGGGAGCTTTCTTT; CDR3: CASSPHEGAFF
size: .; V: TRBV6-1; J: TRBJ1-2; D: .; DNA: TGTGCCAGCAGTGAAGGACCAGGCTACTATGGCTACACCTTC; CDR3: CASSEGPGYYGYTF
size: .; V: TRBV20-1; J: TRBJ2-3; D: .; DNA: TGCAGTGCTAGTACCAGAATCAGCACAGATACGCAGTATTTT; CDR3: CSASTRISTDTQYF
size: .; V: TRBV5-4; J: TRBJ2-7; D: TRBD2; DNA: TGTGCCAGCAGCTTGACCCTAGCGGGAGGGGCATACGAGCAGTACTTC; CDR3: CASSLTLAGGAYEQYF
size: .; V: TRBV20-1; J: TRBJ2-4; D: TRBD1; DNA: TGCAGTGCTGGACAGGGGAACATTCAGTACTTC; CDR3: CSAGQGNIQYF
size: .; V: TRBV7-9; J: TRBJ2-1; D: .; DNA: TGTGCCAGCAGCTACAGGGACCCCTACAATGAGCAGTTCTTC; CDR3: CASSYRDPYNEQFF
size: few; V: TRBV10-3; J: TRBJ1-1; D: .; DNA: TGTGCCATCAGTGTTCCGGGGGGTGAAGCTTTCTTT; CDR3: CAISVPGGEAFF
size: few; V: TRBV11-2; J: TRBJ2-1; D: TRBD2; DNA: TGTGCCAGCAGTAGGGGAACTAGCGATTACAATGAGCAGTTCTTC; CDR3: CASSRGTSDYNEQFF
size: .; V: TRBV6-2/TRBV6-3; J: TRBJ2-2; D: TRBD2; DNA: TGTGCCAGCAGTTATCATTACGGGAGGGCAGGGACCGGGGAGCTGTTTTTT; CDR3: CASSYHYGRAGTGELFF
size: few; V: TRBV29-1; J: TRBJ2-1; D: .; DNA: TGCAGCGTTGGTTTTAGCCGGCGGACTTACAATGAGCAGTTCTTC; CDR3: CSVGFSRRTYNEQFF
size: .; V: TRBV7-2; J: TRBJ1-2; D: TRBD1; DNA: TGTGCCAGCAGCCGTGACCGACAGGGTCTTTGGACCTTC; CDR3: CASSRDRQGLWTF
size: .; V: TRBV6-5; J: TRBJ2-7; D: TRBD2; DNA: TGTGCCAGCAGGTCCTTAGCGGGGACCTACGAGCAGTACTTC; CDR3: CASRSLAGTYEQYF
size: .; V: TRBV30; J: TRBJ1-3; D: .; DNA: TGTGCCTGGAGCTCTCAGGGAAACACCATATATTTT; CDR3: CAWSSQGNTIYF
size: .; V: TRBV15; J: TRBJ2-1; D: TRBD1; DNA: TGTGCCACCAGCCGTGGGACAGCTTACAATGAGCAGTTCTTC; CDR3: CATSRGTAYNEQFF
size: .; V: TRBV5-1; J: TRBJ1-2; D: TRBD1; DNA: TGCGCCAGCAGCTTGACAGGGGGGGCCTATGGCTACACCTTC; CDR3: CASSLTGGAYGYTF
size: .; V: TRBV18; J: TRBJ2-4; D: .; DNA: TGTGCCAGCTCACTCTTAGCCAAAAACATTCAGTACTTC; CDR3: CASSLLAKNIQYF
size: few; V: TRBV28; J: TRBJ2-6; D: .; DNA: TGTGCCAGCAGTGTCGTTCTATCTGGGGCCAACGTCCTGACTTTC; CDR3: CASSVVLSGANVLTF
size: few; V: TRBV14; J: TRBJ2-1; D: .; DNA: TGTGCCAGCAGCCAAGTCGGCGGCCATGAGCAGTTCTTC; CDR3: CASSQVGGHEQFF
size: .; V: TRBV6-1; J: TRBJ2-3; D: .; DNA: TGTGCCAGCAGTGAAGCGGGACACAACACAGATACGCAGTATTTT; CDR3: CASSEAGHNTDTQYF
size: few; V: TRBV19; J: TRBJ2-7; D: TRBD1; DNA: TGTGCCAGTAGTCTCGCCGGGACAGGGTTCTACGAGCAGTACTTC; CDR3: CASSLAGTGFYEQYF
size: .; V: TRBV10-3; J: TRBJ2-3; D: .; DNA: TGTGCCACCCGCGGACAGCCGCTGAACACAGATACGCAGTATTTT; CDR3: CATRGQPLNTDTQYF
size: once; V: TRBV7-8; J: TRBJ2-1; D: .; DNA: TGTGCCAGCAGCTTGTTAGGGACTCACAACAATGAGCAGTTCTTC; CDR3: CASSLLGTHNNEQFF
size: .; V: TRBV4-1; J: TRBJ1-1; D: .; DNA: TGCGCCAGCAGCCAAGAGCCCCGCTTGGAGGGATGGGCTTTCTTT; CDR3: CASSQEPRLEGWAFF
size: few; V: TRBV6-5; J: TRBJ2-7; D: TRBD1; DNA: TGTGCCAGCAGCCCCGGGACAGGGACCTACTTC; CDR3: CASSPGTGTYF
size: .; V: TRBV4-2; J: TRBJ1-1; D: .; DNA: TGTGCCAGCAGCCAAGAGGACTCTGAAGCTTTCTTT; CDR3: CASSQEDSEAFF
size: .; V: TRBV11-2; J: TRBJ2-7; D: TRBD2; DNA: TGTGCCAGCAGCTTGGAGCGGGGGCCCACCTACGAGCAGTACTTC; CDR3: CASSLERGPTYEQYF
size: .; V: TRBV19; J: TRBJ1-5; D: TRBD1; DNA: TGTGCCAGTACCAAGACAGGGCCCAAGCAGCCCCAGCATTTT; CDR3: CASTKTGPKQPQHF
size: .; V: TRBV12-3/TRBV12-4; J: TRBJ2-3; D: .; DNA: TGTGCCAGCAGTCCCCTCTATACGCAGTATTTT; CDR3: CASSPLYTQYF
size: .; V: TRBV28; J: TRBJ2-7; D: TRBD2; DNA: TGTGCCAGCAGTTCAGCGGGAGGGGGATCCTACGAGCAGTACTTC; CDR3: CASSSAGGGSYEQYF
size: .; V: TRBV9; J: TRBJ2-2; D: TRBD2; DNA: TGTGCCAGCAGCGTTAGCGGGGTGAACACCGGGGAGCTGTTTTTT; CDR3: CASSVSGVNTGELFF
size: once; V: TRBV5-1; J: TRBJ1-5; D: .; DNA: TGCGCCAGCAGCTTGGGGCCAGGAGGAACATCAGGGGCGCATTTT; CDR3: CASSLGPGGTSGAHF
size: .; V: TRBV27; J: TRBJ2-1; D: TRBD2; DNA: TGTGGGATTCTAGCGGGTGATGAGCAGTTCTTC; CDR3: CGILAGDEQFF